This T cell receptor (beta chain) was identified in a study of OX40 agonist ivuxolimab in advanced cancers. Study in general: Patients were roughly 83% male with ages about 23 to 90, mean approximately 62. Having had anti-PD-1, anti-PD-L1 or anti-CTLA-4 therapy before was allowed, and roughly 39% had some.

This clone was detected only once. The antigen is undetermined. Patients were excluded for autoimmune disease history or systemic immunosuppression. Libraries were prepared by immunoSEQ multiplex PCR; TCRdb keeps only in-frame clonotypes and omits some of them. The table lists about 73,000 clones, almost 90% of them singletons. Between the trimmed V and J ends, which lost 6 bases and 12 bases, there was a span of 11 bases. The germline CDR1 and CDR2 sequences are MDHEN and SYDVKM. The CDR3 loop spans 10 amino acids. Study-wide findings and caveats: On average, CD8+ T cells showed a greater number of expanded clones than CD4+.

The rearrangement links TRBV28 to TRBJ1-1, with unresolved D. Sequencing used CD4+ or CD8+ T cells sorted from blood, obtained in a trial of the OX40 agonist ivuxolimab. The TCR was taken from an adult with an advanced solid tumor such as melanoma, head and neck, liver or kidney cancer. CDR3 nucleotide sequence: TGTGCCAGCAGCCGGGCCTTATCTTTCTTT. It is translated as CASSRALSFF.